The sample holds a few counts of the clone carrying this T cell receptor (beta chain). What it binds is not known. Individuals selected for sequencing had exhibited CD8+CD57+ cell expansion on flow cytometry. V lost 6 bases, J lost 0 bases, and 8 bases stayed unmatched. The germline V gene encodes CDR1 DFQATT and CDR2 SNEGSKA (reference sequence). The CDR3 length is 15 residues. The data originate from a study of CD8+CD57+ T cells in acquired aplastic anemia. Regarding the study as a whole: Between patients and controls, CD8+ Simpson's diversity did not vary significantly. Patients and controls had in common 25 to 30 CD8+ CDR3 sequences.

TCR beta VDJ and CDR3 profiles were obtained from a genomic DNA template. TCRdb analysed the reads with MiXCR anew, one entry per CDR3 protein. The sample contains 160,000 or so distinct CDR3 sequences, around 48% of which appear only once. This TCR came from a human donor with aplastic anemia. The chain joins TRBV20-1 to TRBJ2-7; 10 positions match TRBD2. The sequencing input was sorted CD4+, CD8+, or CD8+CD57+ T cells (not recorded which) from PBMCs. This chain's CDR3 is CSAPNSGRISYEQYF. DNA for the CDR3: TGCAGTGCACCTAATAGCGGGAGGATCTCCTACGAGCAGTACTTC.